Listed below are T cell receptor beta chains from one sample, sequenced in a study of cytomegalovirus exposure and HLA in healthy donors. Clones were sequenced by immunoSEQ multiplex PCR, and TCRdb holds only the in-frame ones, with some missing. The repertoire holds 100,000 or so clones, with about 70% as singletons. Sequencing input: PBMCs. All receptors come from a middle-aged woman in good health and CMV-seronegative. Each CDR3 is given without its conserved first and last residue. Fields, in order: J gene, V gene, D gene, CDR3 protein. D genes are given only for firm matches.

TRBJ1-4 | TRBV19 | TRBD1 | ASSAPGQASLNEKLF
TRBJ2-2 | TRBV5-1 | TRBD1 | ASSTGGAYTGELF
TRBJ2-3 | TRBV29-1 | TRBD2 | SVNAGGGTDTQY
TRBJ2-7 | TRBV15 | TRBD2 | ATSTWGGTYEQY
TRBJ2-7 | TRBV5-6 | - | ASSLGTDYEQY
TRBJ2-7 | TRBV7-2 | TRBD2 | ASSPSGGGLNEQY
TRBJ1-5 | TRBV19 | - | ASSITQGPNQPQH
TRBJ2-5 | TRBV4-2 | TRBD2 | ASSLGLAGRGETQY
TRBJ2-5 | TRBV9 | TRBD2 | ASSEGTSGGQETQY
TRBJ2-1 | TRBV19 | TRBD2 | ASSIDFGVGAGGQNEQF
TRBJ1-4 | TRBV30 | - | AWSVSAGEKLF